These 25 T cell receptor beta chains were sequenced from one sample in a study of blood T cell repertoires in COVID-19. The data were produced by immunoSEQ multiplex PCR, yet TCRdb's version contains in-frame clones alone and is incomplete. The profile covers more than 250,000 clones, with around 88% appearing a single time and 1% to 1.5% taken by the ten largest. Specimen: PBMCs or T cells enriched from blood (not recorded which). These receptors came from a woman aged 40 to 50 with acute COVID-19.

V gene TRBV28 combines with J gene TRBJ1-2; 7 nucleotides line up with TRBD1. In germline, CDR1 is MDHEN, CDR2 SYDVKM. Trimming at V came to 7 bases and at J to 5 bases, leaving 10 bases not matched to a gene. CDR3 size: 14 residues. For the CDR3, the DNA is TGTGCCAGCAACCAGGACAGGTTACAATATGGCTACACCTTC. This encodes CASNQDRLQYGYTF.

The chain carries TRBV28 and TRBJ1-4, with TRBD1 matching over 9 bases. CDR3 length: 14 residues. J was trimmed by 8 bases and V by 6 bases; bases with no gene match: 7. Germline-derived CDR1 and CDR2 are MDHEN and SYDVKM. In DNA form, the CDR3 reads TGTGCCAGCAGCATACAGGGGGCGGTCGAAAAACTGTTTTTT. This codes for CASSIQGAVEKLFF.

The chain employs TRBV5-4 and TRBJ1-5; no clear D gene. V lost 6 bases to trimming and J lost 7 bases, with 17 bases between them. This CDR3 has 14 amino acids. Germline-derived CDR1 and CDR2 are SGHNT and YYREEE (reference sequence). CDR3 loop: CASNPEEGWQPQHF. The CDR3 nucleotides read TGTGCCAGCAACCCGGAAGAGGGTTGGCAGCCCCAGCATTTT.

The V and J genes are TRBV28 and TRBJ2-7; 10 bases agree with TRBD2. CDR3 length: 14 amino acids. CDR1 is MDHEN, CDR2 SYDVKM, per germline. V was pared by 6 bases and J by 1 base, with 3 bases of the junction left unmatched. The CDR3 nucleotides read TGTGCCAGCAGGGGACTAGCGCCTTCCTACGAGCAGTACTTC. Amino acid sequence: CASRGLAPSYEQYF.

The chain employs TRBV19 and TRBJ2-4; D is possibly TRBD2 (5 bases). CDR1 is LNHDA, CDR2 SQIVND, per germline (reference sequence). The CDR3 has 18 amino acids. Deletions cut 2 bases from V and 0 bases from J, with 17 bases between. The DNA for the CDR3 is TGTGCCAGTAGTATAAACCGACCGCACGGGGTAGCCAAAAACATTCAGTACTTC. Its translation is CASSINRPHGVAKNIQYF.

The V call is TRBV28, the J call TRBJ1-5; 9 positions agree with TRBD1. The CDR3 has 16 residues. The V segment lost 3 bases and the J segment 3 bases; nucleotides outside the gene matches: 6. CDR1 is MDHEN, CDR2 SYDVKM, per germline. The CDR3 spells CASSFIGQGFNQPQHF. In DNA form, the CDR3 reads TGTGCCAGCAGTTTCATAGGACAGGGGTTCAATCAGCCCCAGCATTTT.

Details on this clone: The same CDR3 also results from other DNA sequences found in this sample. This chain joins TRBV18 and TRBJ2-7; 8 nucleotides align to TRBD1. The CDR3 is made up of 14 amino acids. Germline V CDR1 and CDR2: KGHSH, LQKENI. Trimming took 6 bases from V and 5 from J; bases not matched to a gene: 9. CDR3 nucleotide sequence: TGTGCCAGCTCGCCCGGACAGGGAAGGGACGAGCAGTACTTC. Its protein product is CASSPGQGRDEQYF.

V usage is TRBV24-1 and J usage is TRBJ1-1; 8 positions agree with TRBD1. The J segment lost 3 bases and the V segment lost 4 bases, leaving 6 bases of the junction unmatched. In germline, CDR1 is KGHDR, CDR2 SFDVKD. The CDR3 length is 15 residues. The CDR3 here is CATSDPSTGDTEAFF. As DNA, the CDR3 is TGTGCCACCAGTGACCCCTCGACAGGGGACACTGAAGCTTTCTTT.

This clone was seen only once. Written as DNA, the CDR3 is TGTGCCAGCAGGGCCCCGACAAGAACTAACTATGGCTACACCTTC. Amino acids: CASRAPTRTNYGYTF. The chain is built from TRBV11-2 and TRBJ1-2; no firm D call. Germline V gene sequence: CDR1 SGHAT, CDR2 FQNNGV. The CDR3 runs 15 residues. V was cut by 6 bases and J by 0 bases, with 14 bases left in between.

V is TRBV27 and J is TRBJ1-5; 10 positions agree with TRBD1. V was pared by 3 bases and J by 7 bases, with 6 bases of the junction left unmatched. Germline V gene data show CDR1 as MNHEY and CDR2 as SMNVEV (reference sequence). This CDR3 region has 15 residues. The CDR3 DNA reads as TGTGCCAGCAGTTTGACAGGGGGCGCAACCCAGCCCCAGCATTTT. Translation gives CASSLTGGATQPQHF.

The chain combines TRBV19 with TRBJ1-2, with TRBD1 matching over 7 bases. The ends lost 10 bases at V and 4 bases at J; junction bases unmatched: 12. Germline V gene sequence: CDR1 LNHDA, CDR2 SQIVND (reference sequence). The CDR3 is 14 amino acids. The DNA of the CDR3 is TGTGCCACCGTGAACAGGGGAGGAGGCTATGGCTACACCTTC. This codes for CATVNRGGGYGYTF.

The J gene is TRBJ1-3, the V gene TRBV7-9; TRBD1 is a possible D gene (5 bases). Germline V CDR1 and CDR2: SEHNR, FQNEAQ (reference sequence). CDR3 length: 16 amino acids. V gave up 5 bases and J gave up 0 bases, with 14 bases separating them. CDR3 amino acids: CASSPPGDRSGNTIYF. Here the CDR3 DNA reads TGTGCCAGCAGCCCGCCGGGGGACCGCTCTGGAAACACCATATATTTT.

The CDR3 coding sequence is TGTGCCAGCCTGAGTCGCTCTGGGGCCAACGTCCTGACTTTC. Its translation: CASLSRSGANVLTF. The chain joins TRBV7-8 to TRBJ2-6; no definite D call. CDR1 is SGHVS, CDR2 FQNEAQ, per germline. The V end lost 8 bases, the J end lost 0 bases, and 8 bases lay between the germline ends. This CDR3 is built from 14 residues. Variable domain in full (rest from reference TRBV7-8 and TRBJ2-6): GAGVSQSPRYKVAKRGQDVALRCDPISGHVSLFWYQQALGQGPEFLTYFQNEAQLDKSGLPSDRFFAERPEGSVSTLKIQRTQQEDSAVYLCASLSRSGANVLTFGAGSRLTVL.

This clone occurred once. V usage is TRBV27 and J usage is TRBJ2-7; D is perhaps TRBD2 (5 bases). V shed 6 bases and J shed 7 bases, with 22 bases lying between them. The CDR3 is 15 amino acids. Germline V gene data show CDR1 as MNHEY and CDR2 as SMNVEV (reference sequence). CDR3 region: CASSLPLALREEQYV. CDR3 DNA sequence: TGTGCCAGCAGCTTACCCCTAGCTCTGAGAGAAGAGCAGTACGTC.

The chain carries TRBV11-2 and TRBJ1-2, with unresolved D. The CDR3 has 14 residues. V was trimmed by 2 bases and J by 2 bases, leaving 9 bases between them. Germline V gene lookup returns CDR1 SGHAT and CDR2 FQNNGV. The chain's CDR3 is CASSLTDQNYGYTF. CDR3 in DNA: TGTGCCAGCAGCTTAACAGACCAAAACTATGGCTACACCTTC.

The rearrangement uses TRBV11-2 and TRBJ2-1, with D possibly TRBD2 on 6 matching bases. V lost 5 bases, J lost 13 bases, and 18 bases lay in between. The CDR3 consists of 13 residues. Germline V lookup: CDR1 SGHAT, CDR2 FQNNGV. DNA of the CDR3: TGTGCCAGCAGCCGGGAAACTGGACTACCTCAGTTCTTC. Protein sequence: CASSRETGLPQFF.

V is TRBV9 and J is TRBJ1-1; tentatively, D is TRBD1 (5 bases). The CDR3 is made up of 13 amino acids. From germline, CDR1 is SGDLS and CDR2 YYNGEE. Trimming stripped 3 bases from V and 0 bases from J, with 6 bases between. CDR3 DNA sequence: TGTGCCAGCAGCGCAGGGATGAACACTGAAGCTTTCTTT. It codes for CASSAGMNTEAFF.

This sequence joins TRBV9 and TRBJ2-1; TRBD2 matches at 7 bases. The CDR3 extends over 15 amino acids. Germline loops: CDR1 SGDLS, CDR2 YYNGEE. V was clipped by 9 bases and J by 9 bases; unmatched bases: 18. CDR3 sequence (DNA): TGTGCCACCACTCCCAGGGTGGCGGGAGTTGTTGAGCAGTTCTTC. As protein: CATTPRVAGVVEQFF.

The chain employs TRBV6-5 and TRBJ2-1; 8 positions match TRBD1. V trimming: 2 bases; J trimming: 10 bases; junction bases outside the gene matches: 4. The germline CDR1 and CDR2 sequences are MNHEY and SVGAGI. The CDR3 totals 13 residues. Written as DNA, the CDR3 is TGTGCCAGCAGTTACGGACAGGGCTTAGAGCAGTTCTTC. Protein product: CASSYGQGLEQFF.

V is TRBV7-3 and J is TRBJ2-1, with 12 nucleotides matching TRBD2. This CDR3 region has 15 residues. J lost 8 bases, V lost 5 bases, and 7 bases had no gene match. Germline lookup yields CDR1 SGHTA and CDR2 FQGTGA. CDR3 in amino acids: CASSLRLAGVDEQFF. The CDR3 DNA follows: TGTGCCAGCAGCCTTCGACTAGCGGGAGTCGATGAGCAGTTCTTC.

The chain employs TRBV24-1 and TRBJ2-7; TRBD1 aligns across 7 bases. The CDR3 consists of 12 residues. The V segment lost 10 bases and the J segment 3 bases; nucleotides outside the gene matches: 5. Germline V gene data show CDR1 as KGHDR and CDR2 as SFDVKD. DNA of the CDR3: TGTGCCACGACGACAGGGAACTACGAGCAGTACTTC. Translating gives CATTTGNYEQYF.

This sequence joins TRBV3-1 (or the pseudogene TRBV3-2) and TRBJ2-1, with TRBD2 matching over 11 bases. The CDR3 is made up of 22 amino acids. J was trimmed by 0 bases and V by 0 bases; bases with no gene match: 16. From germline, CDR1 is LGHDT and CDR2 YNNKEL (reference sequence). The DNA for the CDR3 is TGTGCCAGCAGCCAAGACCTATCCCCCTCACTAGCGGGAGTGGGCTCCTACAATGAGCAGTTCTTC. This translates into CASSQDLSPSLAGVGSYNEQFF.

The chain employs TRBV12-3 or TRBV12-4 and TRBJ1-2, with D hard to call. The CDR3 sequence is 13 residues long. V was clipped by 8 bases and J by 4 bases, with 14 bases between them. CDR3 coding DNA: TGTGCCAGCGGCCCGTCCGGGAGCTATGGCTACACCTTC. The encoded protein is CASGPSGSYGYTF.

There are a few counts of this clone. V and J are TRBV6-6 and TRBJ1-2; 8 positions match TRBD1. The V gene end was trimmed by 10 bases and the J gene end by 8 bases; junction bases not matched to a gene: 6. The CDR3 consists of 11 residues. Germline lookup yields CDR1 MNHNY and CDR2 SVGAGI (reference sequence). In DNA, the CDR3 is TGTGCCATATGGACAGGGCGAGGCTACACCTTC. Translation gives CAIWTGRGYTF.

This clone was recorded only once. The chain carries TRBV18 and TRBJ2-3, with D tentatively TRBD2 (5 bases). Looked up from germline, CDR1 is KGHSH and CDR2 is LQKENI. V lost 6 bases to trimming and J lost 6 bases, with 19 bases between them. The CDR3 has 15 residues. CDR3 sequence (DNA): TGTGCCAGCTCCGAGGGTGTCGGAGTCTACGATACGCAGTATTTT. Its translation: CASSEGVGVYDTQYF.